The rows below give T cell receptor beta chains drawn from one sample of a study of T-cell reconstitution after alpha-beta-depleted transplantation in children. TCRdb fed the PCR reads into MiXCR, producing one record per CDR3 protein. The sample shows some 240,000 distinct CDR3 sequences, about 9.6% of them seen only once. Sample: PBMCs from the stem cell graft donor, taken from the stem cell graft. The source of these receptors is a human donor who donated a stem cell graft to a child with SCID. Each CDR3 is given with its conserved first and last residue. A D gene is named only where the DNA matches it firmly. Expanded clones are given a class, and other clones once, few, many or no size at all.

size: many; V: TRBV19; D: .; J: TRBJ2-1; CDR3: CASSTYYNEQFF; DNA: TGTGCCAGTAGTACTTACTACAATGAGCAGTTCTTC
size: many; V: TRBV12-3/TRBV12-4; D: .; J: TRBJ2-3; CDR3: CASSSSATDTQYF; DNA: TGTGCCAGCAGTTCCTCGGCCACAGATACGCAGTATTTT
size: many; V: TRBV13; D: .; J: TRBJ1-2; CDR3: CASSLEMGADYGYTF; DNA: TGTGCCAGCAGCTTAGAGATGGGGGCCGACTATGGCTACACCTTC
size: many; V: TRBV29-1; D: .; J: TRBJ2-3; CDR3: CSVETGTEAPDTQYF; DNA: TGCAGCGTTGAGACCGGGACGGAGGCACCAGATACGCAGTATTTT
size: many; V: TRBV11-1; D: TRBD1; J: TRBJ2-3; CDR3: CASTQDREADTQYF; DNA: TGTGCCAGCACCCAAGACAGGGAAGCAGATACGCAGTATTTT
size: .; V: TRBV5-5; D: .; J: TRBJ2-7; CDR3: CASSLVHGSYEQYF; DNA: TGTGCCAGCAGCTTGGTTCACGGCTCCTACGAGCAGTACTTC
size: many; V: TRBV5-1; D: .; J: TRBJ1-4; CDR3: CASSPGRTYNEKLFF; DNA: TGCGCCAGCAGCCCGGGAAGAACTTATAATGAAAAACTGTTTTTT
size: many; V: TRBV14; D: .; J: TRBJ2-1; CDR3: CASSSKGTPRFNEQFF; DNA: TGTGCCAGCAGCTCTAAAGGAACACCTAGGTTCAATGAGCAGTTCTTC
size: many; V: TRBV10-3; D: .; J: TRBJ1-1; CDR3: CATEGQQNTEAFF; DNA: TGTGCCACCGAAGGGCAGCAGAACACTGAAGCTTTCTTT
size: many; V: TRBV5-1; D: TRBD1; J: TRBJ2-7; CDR3: CASSREGGGEQYF; DNA: TGCGCCAGCAGCAGAGAAGGGGGCGGTGAGCAGTACTTC
size: many; V: TRBV4-2; D: .; J: TRBJ1-5; CDR3: CASSQEYRGNQPQHF; DNA: TGTGCCAGCAGCCAAGAATATCGGGGCAATCAGCCCCAGCATTTT
size: .; V: TRBV5-1; D: .; J: TRBJ1-1; CDR3: CASSPGLVVTEAFF; DNA: TGCGCCAGCAGCCCAGGGTTGGTGGTCACAGAAGCTTTCTTT
size: many; V: TRBV5-1; D: TRBD1; J: TRBJ1-1; CDR3: CASSLGTGSYTEAFF; DNA: TGCGCCAGCAGCTTGGGGACAGGGTCATACACTGAAGCTTTCTTT
size: few; V: TRBV20-1; D: .; J: TRBJ2-1; CDR3: CSATRSGDEQFF; DNA: TGCAGTGCTACCCGCTCAGGGGATGAGCAGTTCTTC
size: many; V: TRBV5-1; D: .; J: TRBJ2-3; CDR3: CASSLEGGDTQYF; DNA: TGCGCCAGCAGCTTGGAGGGGGGAGATACGCAGTATTTT
size: many; V: TRBV5-1; D: TRBD1; J: TRBJ2-1; CDR3: CASSWTGSEQFF; DNA: TGCGCCAGCAGTTGGACAGGGAGTGAGCAGTTCTTC